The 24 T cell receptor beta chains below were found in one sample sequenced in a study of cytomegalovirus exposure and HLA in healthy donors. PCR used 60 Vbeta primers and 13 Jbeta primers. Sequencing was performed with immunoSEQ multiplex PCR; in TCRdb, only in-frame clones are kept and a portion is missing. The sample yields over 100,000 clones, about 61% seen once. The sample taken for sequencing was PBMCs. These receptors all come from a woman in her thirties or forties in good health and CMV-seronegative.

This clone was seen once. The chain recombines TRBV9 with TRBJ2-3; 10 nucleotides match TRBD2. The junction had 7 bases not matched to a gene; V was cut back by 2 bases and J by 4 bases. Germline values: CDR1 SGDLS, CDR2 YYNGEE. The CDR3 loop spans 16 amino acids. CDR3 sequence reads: CASSVLGSGGADTQYF. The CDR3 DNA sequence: TGTGCCAGCAGCGTCCTGGGAAGCGGGGGGGCAGATACGCAGTATTTT.

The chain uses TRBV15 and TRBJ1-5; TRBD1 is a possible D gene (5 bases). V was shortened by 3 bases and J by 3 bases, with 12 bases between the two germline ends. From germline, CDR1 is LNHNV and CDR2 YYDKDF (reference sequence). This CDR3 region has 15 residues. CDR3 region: CATSSAQGYNQPQHF. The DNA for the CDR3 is TGTGCCACCAGCAGCGCCCAGGGTTACAATCAGCCCCAGCATTTT.

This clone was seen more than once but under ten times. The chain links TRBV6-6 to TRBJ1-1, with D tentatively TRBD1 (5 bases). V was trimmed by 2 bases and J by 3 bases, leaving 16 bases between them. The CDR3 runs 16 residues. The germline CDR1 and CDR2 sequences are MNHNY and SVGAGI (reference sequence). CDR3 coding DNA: TGTGCCAGCAGTTACCCCGCGGGGGGTTATGACACTGAAGCTTTCTTT. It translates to CASSYPAGGYDTEAFF.

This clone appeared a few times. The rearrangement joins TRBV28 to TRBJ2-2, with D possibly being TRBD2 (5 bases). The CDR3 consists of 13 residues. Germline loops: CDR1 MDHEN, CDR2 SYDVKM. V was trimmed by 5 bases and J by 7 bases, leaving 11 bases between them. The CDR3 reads CASSLQRNGELFF. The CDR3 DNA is TGTGCCAGCAGTCTTCAGCGGAACGGGGAGCTGTTTTTT.

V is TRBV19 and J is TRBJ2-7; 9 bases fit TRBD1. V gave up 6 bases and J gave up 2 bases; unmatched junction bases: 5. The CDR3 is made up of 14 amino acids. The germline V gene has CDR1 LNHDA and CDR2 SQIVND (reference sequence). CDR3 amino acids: CASRKTGGTYEQYF. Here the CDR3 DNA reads TGTGCCAGTAGGAAGACAGGGGGAACCTACGAGCAGTACTTC.

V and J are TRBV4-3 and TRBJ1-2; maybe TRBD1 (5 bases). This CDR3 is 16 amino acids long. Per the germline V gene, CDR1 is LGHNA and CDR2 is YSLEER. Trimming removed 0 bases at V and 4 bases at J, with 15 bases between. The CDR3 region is CASSQDPRAKAYGYTF. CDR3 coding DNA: TGCGCCAGCAGCCAAGATCCCAGGGCGAAAGCCTATGGCTACACCTTC.

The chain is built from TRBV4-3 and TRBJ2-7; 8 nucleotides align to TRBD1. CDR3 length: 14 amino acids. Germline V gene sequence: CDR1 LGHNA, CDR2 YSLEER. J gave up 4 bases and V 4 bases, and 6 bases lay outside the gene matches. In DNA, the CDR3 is TGCGCCAGCAGCCCCGGGACAGGATGGTACGAGCAGTACTTC. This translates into CASSPGTGWYEQYF.

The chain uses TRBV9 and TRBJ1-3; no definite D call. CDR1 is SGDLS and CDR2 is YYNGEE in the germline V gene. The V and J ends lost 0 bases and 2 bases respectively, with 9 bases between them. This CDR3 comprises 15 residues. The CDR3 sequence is CASSVGRGTGNTIYF. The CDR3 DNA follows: TGTGCCAGCAGCGTAGGGAGAGGAACTGGAAACACCATATATTTT.

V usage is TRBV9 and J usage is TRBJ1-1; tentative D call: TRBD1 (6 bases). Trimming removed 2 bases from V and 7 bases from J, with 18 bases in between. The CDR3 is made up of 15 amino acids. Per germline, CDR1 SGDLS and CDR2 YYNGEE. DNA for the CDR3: TGTGCCAGCAGCGTCGGACAGAGAGGGAAAGATGAAGCTTTCTTT. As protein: CASSVGQRGKDEAFF.

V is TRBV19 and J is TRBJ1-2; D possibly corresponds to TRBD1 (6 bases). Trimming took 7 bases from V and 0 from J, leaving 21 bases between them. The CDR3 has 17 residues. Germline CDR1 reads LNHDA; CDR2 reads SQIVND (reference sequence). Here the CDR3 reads CASTLGGGSLANYGYTF. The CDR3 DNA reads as TGTGCCAGTACGTTAGGGGGTGGCTCCCTAGCTAACTATGGCTACACCTTC.

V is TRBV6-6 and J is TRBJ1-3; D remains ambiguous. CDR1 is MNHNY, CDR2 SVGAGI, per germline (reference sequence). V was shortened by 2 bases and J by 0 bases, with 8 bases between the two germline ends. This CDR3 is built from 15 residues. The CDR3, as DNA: TGTGCCAGCAGTTACCCCGGTACCTCTGGAAACACCATATATTTT. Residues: CASSYPGTSGNTIYF.

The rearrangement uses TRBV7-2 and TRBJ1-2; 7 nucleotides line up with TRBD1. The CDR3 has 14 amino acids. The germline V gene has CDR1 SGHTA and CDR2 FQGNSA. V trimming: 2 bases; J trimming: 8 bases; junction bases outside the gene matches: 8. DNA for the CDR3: TGTGCCAGCAGCTTAATAGAGGGGGCGCTGGGCTACACCTTC. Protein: CASSLIEGALGYTF.

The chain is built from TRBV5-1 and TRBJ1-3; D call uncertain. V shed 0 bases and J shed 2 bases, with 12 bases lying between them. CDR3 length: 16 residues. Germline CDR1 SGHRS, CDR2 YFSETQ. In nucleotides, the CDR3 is TGCGCCAGCAGCTTGGCCACGGAGGGAGCTGGAAACACCATATATTTT. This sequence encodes CASSLATEGAGNTIYF.

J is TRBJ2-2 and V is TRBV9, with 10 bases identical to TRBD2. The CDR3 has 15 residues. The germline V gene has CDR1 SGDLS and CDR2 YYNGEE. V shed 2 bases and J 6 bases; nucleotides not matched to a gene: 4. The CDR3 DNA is TGTGCCAGCAGCGTCTTGACTAGCGGGTCCGGGGAGCTGTTTTTT. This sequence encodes CASSVLTSGSGELFF.

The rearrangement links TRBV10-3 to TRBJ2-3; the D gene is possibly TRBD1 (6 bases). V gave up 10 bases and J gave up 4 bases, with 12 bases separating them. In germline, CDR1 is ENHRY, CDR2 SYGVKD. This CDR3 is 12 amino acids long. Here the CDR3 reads CATEGGPDTQYF. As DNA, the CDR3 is TGTGCCACCGAAGGGGGACCAGATACGCAGTATTTT.

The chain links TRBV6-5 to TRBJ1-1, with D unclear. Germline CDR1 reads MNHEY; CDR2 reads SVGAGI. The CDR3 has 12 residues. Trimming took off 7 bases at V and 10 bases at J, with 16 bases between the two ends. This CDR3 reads CASKRGLGLAFF. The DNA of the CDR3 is TGTGCCAGCAAGCGGGGTCTCGGTCTAGCTTTCTTT.

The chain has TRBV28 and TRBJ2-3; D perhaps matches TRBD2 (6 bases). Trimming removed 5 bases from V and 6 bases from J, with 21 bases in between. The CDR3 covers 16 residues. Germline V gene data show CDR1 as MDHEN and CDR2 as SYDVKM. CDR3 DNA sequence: TGTGCCAGCAGTGGGGCGGGACTCTCTTTCAGGGATACGCAGTATTTT. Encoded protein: CASSGAGLSFRDTQYF.

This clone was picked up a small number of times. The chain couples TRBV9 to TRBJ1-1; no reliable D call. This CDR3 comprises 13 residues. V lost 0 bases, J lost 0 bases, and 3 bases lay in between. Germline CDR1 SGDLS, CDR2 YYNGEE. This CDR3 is CASSVGMNTEAFF. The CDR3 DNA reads TGTGCCAGCAGCGTAGGTATGAACACTGAAGCTTTCTTT. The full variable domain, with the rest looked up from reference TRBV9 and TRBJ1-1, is DSGVTQTPKHLITATGQRVTLRCSPRSGDLSVYWYQQSLDQGLQFLIQYYNGEERAKGNILERFSAQQFPDLHSELNLSSLELGDSALYFCASSVGMNTEAFFGQGTRLTVV.

CDR3 in DNA: TGTGCCAGCAGCTTAACGTTCGCCGGGAAAGAGCAGTTCTTC. Amino acid sequence: CASSLTFAGKEQFF. The chain uses TRBV7-2 and TRBJ2-1, with D possibly TRBD2 on 5 matching bases. Trimming removed 2 bases at V and 10 bases at J, with 15 bases between. Germline V CDR1 and CDR2: SGHTA, FQGNSA. The CDR3 loop spans 14 amino acids.

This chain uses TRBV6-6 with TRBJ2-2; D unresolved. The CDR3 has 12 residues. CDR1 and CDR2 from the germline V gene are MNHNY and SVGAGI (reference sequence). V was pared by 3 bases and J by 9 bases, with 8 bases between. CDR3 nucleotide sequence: TGTGCCAGCAGTTATGCTGGCAGGGAGCTGTTTTTT. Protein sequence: CASSYAGRELFF.

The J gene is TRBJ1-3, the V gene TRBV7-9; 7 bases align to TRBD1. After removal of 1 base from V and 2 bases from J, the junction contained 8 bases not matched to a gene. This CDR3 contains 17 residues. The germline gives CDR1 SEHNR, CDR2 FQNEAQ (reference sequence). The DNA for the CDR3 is TGTGCCAGCAGCTTAGATGGGACAGCAAGAACTGGAAACACCATATATTTT. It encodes CASSLDGTARTGNTIYF.

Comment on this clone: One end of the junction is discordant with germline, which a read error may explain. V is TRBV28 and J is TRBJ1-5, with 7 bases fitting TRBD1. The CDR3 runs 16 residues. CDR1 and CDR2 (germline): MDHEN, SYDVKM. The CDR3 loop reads CANSRPGQYSNQPQHF. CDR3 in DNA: TGTGCCAACAGTCGCCCGGGACAGTATAGCAATCAGCCCCAGCATTTT.

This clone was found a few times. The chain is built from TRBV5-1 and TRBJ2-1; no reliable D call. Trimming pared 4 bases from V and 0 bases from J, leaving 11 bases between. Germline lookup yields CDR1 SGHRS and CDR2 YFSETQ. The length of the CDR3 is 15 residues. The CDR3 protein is CASSRRVSSYNEQFF. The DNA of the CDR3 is TGCGCCAGCAGCCGTCGGGTAAGCTCCTACAATGAGCAGTTCTTC.

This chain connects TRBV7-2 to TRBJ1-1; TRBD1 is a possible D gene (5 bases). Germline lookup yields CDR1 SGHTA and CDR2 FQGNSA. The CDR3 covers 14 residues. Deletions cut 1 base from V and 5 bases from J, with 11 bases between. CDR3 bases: TGTGCCAGCAGCTTAGTATATGGGGGGACTGAAGCTTTCTTT. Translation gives CASSLVYGGTEAFF.